One sample yielded the 9 T cell receptor beta chains listed below, sequenced in a study of blood T cell repertoires in COVID-19. TCRdb keeps only in-frame clones here, not all; method: immunoSEQ multiplex PCR. The table shows about 210,000 clones, with over 80% occurring only once. Sequenced input: peripheral blood. These TCRs come from a woman aged 55-75 years with COVID-19, enrolled during active disease.

This chain uses TRBV5-5 with TRBJ2-1; D is perhaps TRBD2 (6 bases). The V gene lost 3 bases and the J gene lost 7 bases, with 14 bases spanning the gap. In germline, CDR1 is SGHKS, CDR2 YYEKEE (reference sequence). This CDR3 comprises 14 residues. The DNA for the CDR3 is TGTGCCAGCAGCTCCATGTGGAGGGCTAATGAGCAGTTCTTC. Protein product: CASSSMWRANEQFF.

J is TRBJ1-2 and V is TRBV15; no definite D call. Trimming pared 3 bases from V and 2 bases from J, leaving 4 bases between. This CDR3 contains 12 residues. Germline V lookup: CDR1 LNHNV, CDR2 YYDKDF (reference sequence). CDR3 in DNA: TGTGCCACCAGCAGGTTAAACTATGGCTACACCTTC. Encoded protein: CATSRLNYGYTF.

J is TRBJ1-1 and V is TRBV4-2; D might be TRBD1 (5 bases). Deletions cut 1 base from V and 6 bases from J, with 15 bases between. Germline CDR1 reads LGHNA; CDR2 reads YNFKEQ. The CDR3 is 15 amino acids. The CDR3 DNA follows: TGTGCCAGCAGCCAAGCGTCTGGGGGGATCCCTGAAGCTTTCTTT. Translating gives CASSQASGGIPEAFF.

V usage is TRBV5-1 and J usage is TRBJ2-1; a possible D gene is TRBD2 (6 bases). Looked up from germline, CDR1 is SGHRS and CDR2 is YFSETQ. The V gene lost 3 bases and the J gene lost 5 bases, with 9 bases spanning the gap. The CDR3 spans 13 residues. The CDR3 DNA sequence: TGCGCCAGCAGCTCTGGACTACACAATGAGCAGTTCTTC. Its protein is CASSSGLHNEQFF.

The chain carries TRBV9 and TRBJ1-6; D unresolved. V lost 0 bases and J lost 8, with 6 bases in between. Germline CDR1 and CDR2: SGDLS and YYNGEE. The CDR3 has 13 amino acids. The DNA for the CDR3 is TGTGCCAGCAGCGTAGCTGAGGATTCACCCCTCCACTTT. It specifies CASSVAEDSPLHF.

The genes are TRBV25-1 and TRBJ2-5, with 13 positions matching TRBD2. This CDR3 contains 17 residues. V lost 0 bases, J lost 6 bases, and 7 bases stayed unmatched. Germline V gene sequence: CDR1 MGHDK, CDR2 SYGVNS. The CDR3 DNA is TGTGCCAGCAGTGAATACAGGACTAGCGGGAGTCCAAAGACCCAGTACTTC. Protein sequence: CASSEYRTSGSPKTQYF.

J is TRBJ1-3 and V is TRBV5-1; TRBD1 matches 8 bases. Trimming at V came to 4 bases and at J to 4 bases, leaving 4 bases not matched to a gene. Germline CDR1 SGHRS, CDR2 YFSETQ. CDR3 length: 14 amino acids. CDR3 sequence: CASSGGQGGNTIYF. The CDR3 region has the DNA TGCGCCAGCAGCGGTGGACAGGGAGGAAACACCATATATTTT.

The DNA for the CDR3 is TGCGCCAGCAGTGCGCAGGCAGATACGCAGTATTTT. This codes for CASSAQADTQYF. The chain combines TRBV10-1 with TRBJ2-3; D call uncertain. The CDR3 covers 12 residues. V shed 4 bases and J shed 4 bases, with 6 bases lying between them. Germline loops: CDR1 WNHNN, CDR2 SYGVQD (reference sequence).

Only a few counts were recorded for this clone. The genes are TRBV29-1 and TRBJ1-3; 8 positions match TRBD1. The trim removed 4 bases at V and 13 bases at J, leaving 9 bases unmatched. This CDR3 contains 12 residues. Per germline, CDR1 SQVTM and CDR2 ANQGSEA. CDR3 protein: CSVAPGQGIIYF. The DNA of the CDR3 is TGCAGCGTTGCCCCAGGACAGGGTATAATATATTTT. Looking up the rest from reference TRBV29-1 and TRBJ1-3 gives the full variable domain: SAVISQKPSRDICQRGTSLTIQCQVDSQVTMMFWYRQQPGQSLTLIATANQGSEATYESGFVIDKFPISRPNLTFSTLTVSNMSPEDSSIYLCSVAPGQGIIYFGEGSWLTVV.